This T cell receptor (beta chain) was retrieved from a study of blood T cell repertoires in COVID-19. Assay: immunoSEQ multiplex PCR; the TCRdb copy retains only in-frame clones and omits some. The sample has under 300,000 clones; approximately 82% are singletons. The junction had 1 base not matched to a gene; V was cut back by 6 bases and J by 5 bases. CDR1 and CDR2 (germline): SNHLY, FYNNEI. CDR3 length: 12 residues. Sequencing was performed on peripheral blood. The V and J genes are TRBV2 and TRBJ2-5; 9 bases line up with TRBD1. The TCR comes from a woman between 35 and 50 years old who had recovered from COVID-19. CDR3 sequence reads: CASSDRGETQYF. In DNA, the CDR3 is TGTGCCAGCAGCGACAGGGGGGAGACCCAGTACTTC.